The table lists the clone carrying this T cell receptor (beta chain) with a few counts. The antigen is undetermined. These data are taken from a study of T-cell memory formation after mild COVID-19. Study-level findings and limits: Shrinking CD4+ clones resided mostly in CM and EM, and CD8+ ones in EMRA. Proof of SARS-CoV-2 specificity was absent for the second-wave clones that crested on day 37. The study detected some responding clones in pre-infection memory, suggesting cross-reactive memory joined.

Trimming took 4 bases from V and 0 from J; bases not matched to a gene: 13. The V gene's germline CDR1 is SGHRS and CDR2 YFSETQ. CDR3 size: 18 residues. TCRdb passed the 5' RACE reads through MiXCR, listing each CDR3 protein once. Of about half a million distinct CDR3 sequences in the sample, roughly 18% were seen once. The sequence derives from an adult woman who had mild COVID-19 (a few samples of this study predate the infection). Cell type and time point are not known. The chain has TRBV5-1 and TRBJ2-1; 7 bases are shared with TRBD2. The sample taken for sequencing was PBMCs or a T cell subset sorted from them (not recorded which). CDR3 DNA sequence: TGCGCCAGCAGCAAACAGGCGCTAGCGGCATTCTCCTACAATGAGCAGTTCTTC. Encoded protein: CASSKQALAAFSYNEQFF.